The source of this T cell receptor (beta chain) is a study of blood T cell repertoires in COVID-19. In the study overall: Sources were T cells, B-cell-depleted T cells, or PBMCs; the material itself was cDNA or gDNA.

The CDR3 totals 13 residues. V lost 5 bases and J lost 1, with 9 bases in between. Per germline, CDR1 SGHRS and CDR2 YFSETQ. This table comes from immunoSEQ multiplex PCR, and its TCRdb copy is limited to in-frame clones, with some not included. The sample contains 300,000 to 450,000 clones, approximately 80% of which appear only once. Sequencing input: peripheral blood. The chain has TRBV5-1 and TRBJ1-2, with D perhaps TRBD1 (5 bases). The receptor was derived from a human donor with acute or convalescent COVID-19. The donor label of this sample is uncertain. The CDR3 is CASRKTDNYGYTF. DNA for the CDR3: TGCGCCAGCAGAAAGACAGATAACTATGGCTACACCTTC.